The 8 T cell receptor beta chains listed next were all sequenced from one sample in a study of cytomegalovirus exposure and HLA in healthy donors. 13 Jbeta primers and 60 Vbeta primers were used for the PCR. TCRdb's copy holds only in-frame clones and misses some; the assay was immunoSEQ multiplex PCR. The repertoire holds roughly 200,000 clones, with 75% to 80% as singletons. The source material was PBMCs. The receptors shown here come from a female donor in good health and CMV-seronegative.

There are a few counts of this clone. J is TRBJ2-3 and V is TRBV13, with 7 bases matching TRBD1. V gave up 3 bases and J gave up 3 bases; unmatched junction bases: 3. Germline V gene sequence: CDR1 PRHDT, CDR2 FYEKMQ (reference sequence). CDR3 length: 14 residues. DNA of the CDR3: TGTGCCAGCAGCTTTGACAGGGTAACAGATACGCAGTATTTT. Residues: CASSFDRVTDTQYF.

V is TRBV5-1 and J is TRBJ1-2; possibly TRBD1 for D (5 bases). CDR3 length equals 14 residues. CDR1 and CDR2 from the germline V gene are SGHRS and YFSETQ. The ends were cut back, 4 bases at V and 3 bases at J, with 13 bases in the middle. The CDR3 DNA is TGCGCCAGCAGCGGGGGAGGGTATGACTATGGCTACACCTTC. This translates into CASSGGGYDYGYTF.

This chain uses TRBV7-2 with TRBJ2-5; 8 positions match TRBD1. From germline, CDR1 is SGHTA and CDR2 FQGNSA. The J segment lost 5 bases and the V segment lost 3 bases, leaving 8 bases of the junction unmatched. The CDR3 loop spans 15 amino acids. The CDR3 spells CASSFPRGPSETQYF. The DNA of the CDR3 is TGTGCCAGCAGCTTTCCCAGGGGGCCGTCGGAGACCCAGTACTTC. The complete variable domain, with remaining parts taken from reference TRBV7-2 and TRBJ2-5, reads GAGVSQSPSNKVTEKGKDVELRCDPISGHTALYWYRQSLGQGLEFLIYFQGNSAPDKSGLPSDRFSAERTGGSVSTLTIQRTQQEDSAVYLCASSFPRGPSETQYFGPGTRLLVL.

The V gene is TRBV28, the J gene TRBJ1-2; 10 nucleotides match TRBD1. The J segment lost 4 bases and the V segment lost 6 bases, leaving 8 bases of the junction unmatched. The CDR3 consists of 15 residues. Germline values: CDR1 MDHEN, CDR2 SYDVKM. The DNA of the CDR3 is TGTGCCAGCAGAAGACAGGGGGCGGCTGCCTATGGCTACACCTTC. Encoded protein: CASRRQGAAAYGYTF.

This rearrangement joins TRBV29-1 to TRBJ2-2, with 13 bases identical to TRBD2. The CDR3 is 13 residues long. V shed 6 bases and J 8 bases; nucleotides not matched to a gene: 3. Germline lookup yields CDR1 SQVTM and CDR2 ANQGSEA. The CDR3 here is CSVGLAGQGELFF. CDR3 coding DNA: TGCAGCGTGGGACTAGCGGGGCAAGGGGAGCTGTTTTTT.

The V and J genes are TRBV2 and TRBJ2-5; 8 bases agree with TRBD1. CDR3 length: 13 residues. Unmatched junction bases numbered 5, after V lost 9 bases and J lost 2 bases. The germline V gene encodes CDR1 SNHLY and CDR2 FYNNEI. The CDR3 sequence is CASVRDRQETQYF. CDR3 in DNA: TGTGCCAGTGTCCGGGACAGGCAAGAGACCCAGTACTTC. Together with reference TRBV2 and TRBJ2-5, the CDR3 gives the full variable domain: EPEVTQTPSHQVTQMGQEVILRCVPISNHLYFYWYRQILGQKVEFLVSFYNNEISEKSEIFDDQFSVERPDGSNFTLKIRSTKLEDSAMYFCASVRDRQETQYFGPGTRLLVL.

The rearrangement links TRBV5-1 to TRBJ1-3; 10 nucleotides agree with TRBD1. V shed 4 bases, J shed 2 bases, and the junction held 12 bases outside the gene matches. Germline CDR1 and CDR2: SGHRS and YFSETQ. The CDR3 runs to 18 residues. The CDR3 DNA reads as TGCGCCAGCAGCCCTATCTGGACAGGGGGAAACCCTGGAAACACCATATATTTT. Its protein product is CASSPIWTGGNPGNTIYF. Based on the CDR3 plus reference TRBV5-1 and TRBJ1-3, the full variable domain is KAGVTQTPRYLIKTRGQQVTLSCSPISGHRSVSWYQQTPGQGLQFLFEYFSETQRNKGNFPGRFSGRQFSNSRSEMNVSTLELGDSALYLCASSPIWTGGNPGNTIYFGEGSWLTVV.

CDR3 coding DNA: TGTGCCAGCAGTTACTCTCCTCCAGGGAACACTGAAGCTTTCTTT. It yields the protein CASSYSPPGNTEAFF. This chain joins TRBV6-5 and TRBJ1-1; no definite D call. Deletions cut 0 bases from V and 1 base from J, with 9 bases between. Germline lookup yields CDR1 MNHEY and CDR2 SVGAGI. CDR3 length: 15 amino acids.